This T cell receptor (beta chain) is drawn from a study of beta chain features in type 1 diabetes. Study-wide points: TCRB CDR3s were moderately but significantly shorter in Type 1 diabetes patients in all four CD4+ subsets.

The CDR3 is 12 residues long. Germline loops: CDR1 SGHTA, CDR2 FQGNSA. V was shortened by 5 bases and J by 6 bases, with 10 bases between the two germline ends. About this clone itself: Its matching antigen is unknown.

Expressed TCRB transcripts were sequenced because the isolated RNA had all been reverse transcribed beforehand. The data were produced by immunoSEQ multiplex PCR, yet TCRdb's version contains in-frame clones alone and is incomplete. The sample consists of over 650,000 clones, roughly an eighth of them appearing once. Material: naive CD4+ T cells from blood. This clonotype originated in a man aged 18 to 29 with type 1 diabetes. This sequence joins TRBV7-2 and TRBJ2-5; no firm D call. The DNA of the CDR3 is TGTGCCAGCAGCCCATCGACCCAGACCCAGTACTTC. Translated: CASSPSTQTQYF.